The present T cell receptor beta chain was sequenced within a study of T cell clusters in autoimmune cytopenias. Multiplex touch-down PCR amplified TRB using TRB-A and TRB-B pools in one tube. TCRdb re-analyzed the multiplex PCR reads; it lists each CDR3 protein once, without DNA. Its clone listing holds several thousand distinct CDR3 sequences. The CDR3 is made up of 16 amino acids. Germline lookup yields CDR1 KGHSH and CDR2 LQKENI. TRB amplification used around 0.25 ug of peripheral blood genomic DNA. The sample also formed part of further work on T cell repertoires in aging, cancer and after chemotherapy.

Sequencing used peripheral blood. The V call is TRBV18, the J call TRBJ2-2; TCRdb's assignment of TRBD1 cannot be checked, as there is no DNA. This clonotype originated in a human donor in good health. The CDR3 spells CASSPRGTGHTGELFF.